This note documents a single TCR beta chain sequence. Its antigen remains unidentified. TCRdb re-called the 5' RACE reads through MiXCR, storing one row per CDR3 protein. The data show 1.5 million or so distinct CDR3 sequences, with roughly 35% seen just once and approximately 0.25% held by the top ten. These data come from a study of identical twins. Study observations and caveats: Out-of-frame alpha sequences common to twins exhibited an excess of low generation probability. Findings depended on cross-sectional statistics rather than tracking the same donors. Cord blood's abundant beta clonotypes had fewer insertions, unlike memory repertoires.

The CDR3 is 12 amino acids. Trimming stripped 6 bases from V and 5 bases from J, with 5 bases between. Germline V lookup: CDR1 SNHLY, CDR2 FYNNEI. The clonotype originates from a newborn girl in good health. Specimen: cord blood. V and J are TRBV2 and TRBJ1-6; TRBD1 might be the D (5 bases). DNA for the CDR3: TGTGCCAGCAGGGACAATAATTCACCCCTCCACTTT. It codes for CASRDNNSPLHF.